These T cell receptor beta chains were read from a single sample in a study of blood T cell repertoires in COVID-19. Data came from immunoSEQ multiplex PCR; TCRdb stores just in-frame clones and leaves some out. The sample comprises 70,000 to 95,000 clones, around 92% of which are singletons, and approximately 6% rests with the top ten. The sample taken for sequencing was peripheral blood. The receptors were sampled from a woman in her fifties or sixties with active COVID-19. Each CDR3 is given with its conserved first and last residue. Each record gives: D gene, clone size, J gene, V gene, CDR3 protein, CDR3 DNA. A D gene is named only where the DNA matches it firmly. Rows give clone size only sometimes, using once, few, many, or a class for an expanded clone.

-,-,TRBJ2-5,TRBV4-1,CASSQVEPLRDFQETQYF,TGCGCCAGCAGCCAAGTGGAACCTCTCCGGGATTTTCAAGAGACCCAGTACTTC
-,-,TRBJ2-1,TRBV19,CASSLDRRAGAIYNEQFF,TGTGCCAGTAGTCTCGATAGGAGGGCGGGGGCCATCTACAATGAGCAGTTCTTC
-,-,TRBJ2-3,TRBV5-4,CASSTGRVDTQYF,TGTGCCAGTTCGACAGGACGGGTAGATACGCAGTATTTT
-,-,TRBJ2-2,TRBV30,CAWTPVSGELFF,TGTGCCTGGACCCCAGTCTCCGGGGAGCTGTTTTTT
TRBD1,-,TRBJ1-1,TRBV6-6,CASTTRTGMNTEAFF,TGTGCCAGCACCACCCGGACAGGCATGAACACTGAAGCTTTCTTT
-,-,TRBJ1-6,TRBV30,CAWSVGRADNSPLHF,TGTGCCTGGAGTGTGGGGAGAGCCGATAATTCACCCCTCCACTTT
-,-,TRBJ2-1,TRBV9,CASSVGGTNEQFF,TGTGCCAGCAGCGTAGGGGGCACCAATGAGCAGTTCTTC
-,-,TRBJ2-1,TRBV11-3,CASSLGGAENEQFF,TGTGCCAGCAGCTTAGGGGGCGCTGAGAATGAGCAGTTCTTC
-,-,TRBJ1-4,TRBV19,CASTGYNEKLFF,TGTGCCAGCACAGGGTATAATGAAAAACTGTTTTTT
TRBD1,-,TRBJ1-4,TRBV9,CASSPRTGETNEKLFF,TGTGCCAGCAGCCCGCGGACAGGGGAAACTAATGAAAAACTGTTTTTT
TRBD1,few,TRBJ2-7,TRBV12-3/TRBV12-4,CASRRQGVGEQYF,TGTGCCAGCAGGAGACAGGGGGTCGGCGAGCAGTACTTC
-,-,TRBJ2-3,TRBV10-1,CASSRGTADTQYF,TGCGCCAGCAGCAGGGGAACCGCAGATACGCAGTATTTT
-,-,TRBJ1-2,TRBV3-1/TRBV3-2,CASSQDSVRGGWDGYTF,TGTGCCAGCAGCCAAGATTCGGTCCGGGGGGGCTGGGATGGCTACACCTTC
-,-,TRBJ2-7,TRBV30,CAWSELGGYEQYF,TGTGCCTGGAGTGAATTAGGGGGCTACGAGCAGTACTTC
-,once,TRBJ1-1,TRBV7-9,CASSAARGDTEAFF,TGTGCCAGCAGCGCGGCCCGCGGGGACACTGAAGCTTTCTTT
TRBD1,-,TRBJ1-1,TRBV5-4,CASSDGTDHTEAFF,TGTGCCAGCAGCGACGGGACAGATCACACTGAAGCTTTCTTT
-,-,TRBJ2-2,TRBV2,CASSEYGTRNTGELFF,TGTGCCAGCAGTGAATATGGGACACGGAACACCGGGGAGCTGTTTTTT
TRBD2,-,TRBJ2-1,TRBV7-8,CASSSGLVGSYNEQFF,TGTGCCAGCAGCTCAGGACTAGTTGGCTCCTACAATGAGCAGTTCTTC
-,-,TRBJ1-6,TRBV28,CASSKTRDRGDSPLHF,TGTGCCAGCAGCAAAACACGGGACCGGGGGGATTCACCCCTCCACTTT
-,-,TRBJ1-2,TRBV28,CASSLRYGYTF,TGTGCCAGCAGTTTACGGTATGGCTACACCTTC
TRBD1,-,TRBJ2-7,TRBV27,CASSLFGTGKGEQYF,TGTGCCAGCAGTTTATTTGGGACAGGGAAGGGCGAGCAGTACTTC
TRBD1,-,TRBJ2-2,TRBV28,CASSPGQVSTGELFF,TGTGCCAGCAGTCCCGGACAGGTTTCGACCGGGGAGCTGTTTTTT
-,-,TRBJ1-1,TRBV7-8,CASSGPGGMNTEAFF,TGTGCCAGCAGCGGGCCCGGGGGAATGAACACTGAAGCTTTCTTT
-,-,TRBJ1-3,TRBV28,CASTTSSGNTIYF,TGTGCCAGCACGACAAGCTCTGGAAACACCATATATTTT
TRBD1,once,TRBJ2-1,TRBV5-1,CASSLGDSLSYNEQFF,TGCGCCAGCAGCTTGGGGGACAGCTTGTCCTACAATGAGCAGTTCTTC
-,-,TRBJ1-1,TRBV7-8,CASSLAISVNTEAFF,TGTGCCAGCAGCTTAGCCATATCAGTGAACACTGAAGCTTTCTTT
-,once,TRBJ2-3,TRBV14,CASSRRGRSDTQYF,TGTGCCAGCAGCCGGAGGGGGCGCTCAGATACGCAGTATTTT
TRBD1,-,TRBJ2-7,TRBV6-2/TRBV6-3,CASSYGTGGGYEQYF,TGTGCCAGCAGTTACGGGACAGGGGGCGGCTACGAGCAGTACTTC
TRBD1,-,TRBJ1-1,TRBV3-1/TRBV3-2,CASSHRTGNTEAFF,TGTGCCAGCAGCCACCGGACAGGGAACACTGAAGCTTTCTTT
TRBD1,-,TRBJ1-1,TRBV19,CASSIPWTGKEAFF,TGTGCCAGTAGTATACCCTGGACAGGGAAAGAAGCTTTCTTT